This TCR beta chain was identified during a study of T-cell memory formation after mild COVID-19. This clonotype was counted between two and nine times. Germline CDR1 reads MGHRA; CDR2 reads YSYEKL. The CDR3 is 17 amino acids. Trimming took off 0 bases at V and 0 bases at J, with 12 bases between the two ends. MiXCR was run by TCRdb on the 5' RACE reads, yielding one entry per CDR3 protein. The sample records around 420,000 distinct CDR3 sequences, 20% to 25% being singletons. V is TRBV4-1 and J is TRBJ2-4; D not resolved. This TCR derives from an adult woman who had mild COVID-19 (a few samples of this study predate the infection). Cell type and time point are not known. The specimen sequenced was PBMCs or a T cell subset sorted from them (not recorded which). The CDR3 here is CASSQETARGAKNIQYF. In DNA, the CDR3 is TGCGCCAGCAGCCAAGAAACTGCTCGAGGAGCCAAAAACATTCAGTACTTC.